This TCR beta chain is drawn from a study of cytomegalovirus exposure and HLA in healthy donors. Of note for this clone: The antigen remains unidentified.

Broader study findings: In vitro experiments confirmed that a few CMV-associated chains were specific for CMV antigens. Researchers catalogued some 160 TCR beta chains as cytomegalovirus-associated.

This table comes from immunoSEQ multiplex PCR, and its TCRdb copy is limited to in-frame clones, with some not included. The table lists under 350,000 clones, 80% to 90% of them singletons. The CDR3 loop spans 13 amino acids. V lost 7 bases and J 4 bases, leaving 12 bases between the germline ends. The germline gives CDR1 MNHEY, CDR2 SVGAGI. The sequence derives from a woman under 30 in good health and CMV-seronegative. Sequencing was carried out using PBMCs. The chain uses TRBV6-5 and TRBJ2-3; D possibly corresponds to TRBD1 (6 bases). CDR3 sequence (DNA): TGTGCCAGCAACAGTCCAGGGGCAGATACGCAGTATTTT. Its protein is CASNSPGADTQYF.